This TCR beta chain originates from a study of T cells expressing NK-cell markers. The CDR3 is 15 residues long. Germline values: CDR1 SGHDT, CDR2 YYEEEE. TCRdb reprocessed the 5' RACE reads, keeping one entry per CDR3 protein, no DNA. Found here are under 500,000 distinct CDR3 sequences; the top ten clones hold 6% to 9.5%. The receptor's source is a woman between 18 and 69 years old in good health. This chain connects TRBV5-6 to TRBJ2-1; TCRdb calls TRBD1, which cannot be checked without DNA. The sequenced sample consisted of blood T cells: a sorted CD56 or NKG2C T cell subset, CD4+ or CD8+ T cells, or bulk PBMC T cells (not recorded which). CDR3 residues: CASSLGDRVRNEQFF.